These T cell receptor beta chains were read from a single sample in a study of T-cell memory formation after mild COVID-19. One entry per CDR3 protein results from TCRdb running MiXCR on the 5' RACE reads. The sample holds roughly 320,000 distinct CDR3 sequences; around 28% are singletons and the top ten take about 13%. Specimen: PBMCs or a T cell subset sorted from them (not recorded which). The receptors come from an adult woman who had mild COVID-19 (a few samples of this study predate the infection). Cell type and time point are not known. CDR3s include the opening cysteine and the closing phenylalanine or tryptophan.

j_call v_call cdr3_aa
TRBJ2-5 TRBV7-6 CASSGRRVETQYF
TRBJ2-7 TRBV5-1 CASSLARVSAYEQYF
TRBJ2-5 TRBV27 CASSQALWKETQYF
TRBJ2-7 TRBV2 CASSLAIQTYEQYF
TRBJ1-1 TRBV20-1 CSAPGARGAGTEAFF
TRBJ2-5 TRBV27 CASSPWGLAGWGETQYF
TRBJ2-1 TRBV6-6 CASSYGAGGTNEQFF
TRBJ1-1 TRBV7-9 CASSLHRGPTNTEAFF
TRBJ1-4 TRBV6-6 CAIRGPNEKLFF
TRBJ2-7 TRBV7-9 CASSLEGGGDEQYF